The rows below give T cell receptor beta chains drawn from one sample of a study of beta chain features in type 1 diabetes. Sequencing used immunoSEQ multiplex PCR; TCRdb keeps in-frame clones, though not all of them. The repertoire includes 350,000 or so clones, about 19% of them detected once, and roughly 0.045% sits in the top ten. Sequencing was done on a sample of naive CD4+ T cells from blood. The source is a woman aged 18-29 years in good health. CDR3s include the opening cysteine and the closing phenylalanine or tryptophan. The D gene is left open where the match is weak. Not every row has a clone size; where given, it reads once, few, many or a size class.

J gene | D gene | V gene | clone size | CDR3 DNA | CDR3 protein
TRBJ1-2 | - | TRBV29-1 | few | TGCAGCGTTGAAGACCAAACCAGCCAGGGGAGAGGCTATGGCTACACCTTC | CSVEDQTSQGRGYGYTF
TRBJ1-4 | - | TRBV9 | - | TGTGCCAGCAGCGTAGGGGGGCAGGGGGAAAAACTGTTTTTT | CASSVGGQGEKLFF
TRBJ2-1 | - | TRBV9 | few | TGTGCCAGCAGTCAAAACCAGGGGAGCCAGCAGTTCTTC | CASSQNQGSQQFF
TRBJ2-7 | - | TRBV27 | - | TGTGCCAGCAGGGGACATGGACTCTACGAGCAGTACTTC | CASRGHGLYEQYF
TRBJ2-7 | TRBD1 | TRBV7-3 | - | TGTGCCAGCAGCTTAATGGACAGGGGCGAGCAGTACTTC | CASSLMDRGEQYF
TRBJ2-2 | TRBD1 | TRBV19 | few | TGTGCCAGTAGATCGGACAGGTGGACCGGGGAGCTGTTTTTT | CASRSDRWTGELFF
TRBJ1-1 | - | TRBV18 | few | TGTGCCAGCTCACCAGGTGGGGCTCTCAGGGGCACTGAAGCTTTCTTT | CASSPGGALRGTEAFF
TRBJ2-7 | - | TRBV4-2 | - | TGTGCCAGCAGCCCCACCGGGACTTCTACCTCCTACGAGCAGTACTTC | CASSPTGTSTSYEQYF
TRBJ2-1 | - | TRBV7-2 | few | TGTGCCAGCAGCTTTTCGAGCGGAGGCAATGAGCAGTTCTTC | CASSFSSGGNEQFF
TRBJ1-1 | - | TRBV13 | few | TGTGCCAGCAGCTTGGACATGAACACTGAAGCTTTCTTT | CASSLDMNTEAFF
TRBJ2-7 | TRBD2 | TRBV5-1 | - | TGCGCCAGCAGCTTGTTTCCCGGACTAGCGGGAGGAAACTACGAGCAGTACTTC | CASSLFPGLAGGNYEQYF
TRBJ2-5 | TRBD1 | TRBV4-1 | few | TGCGCCAGCAGCCAACCATTGACAGGGGCCAAAGGGAAGACCCAGTACTTC | CASSQPLTGAKGKTQYF
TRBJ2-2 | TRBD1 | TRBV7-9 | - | TGTGCCAGCAGCTTCGGACAGGCTAACACCGGGGAGCTGTTTTTT | CASSFGQANTGELFF
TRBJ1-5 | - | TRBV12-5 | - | TGTGCTAGTGGTTTGGTCACGGGACACCCCCAGCATTTT | CASGLVTGHPQHF
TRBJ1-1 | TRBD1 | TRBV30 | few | TGTGCCTGGGACAGGGTGGGCACTGAAGCTTTCTTT | CAWDRVGTEAFF
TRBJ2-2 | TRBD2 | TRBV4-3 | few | TGCGCCAGCAGCCCGAGCCCCATACTAGCGGGGAACACCGGGGAGCTGTTTTTT | CASSPSPILAGNTGELFF
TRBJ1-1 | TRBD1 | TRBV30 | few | TGTGCCTGGCACAGGGGAACTGAAGCTTTCTTT | CAWHRGTEAFF
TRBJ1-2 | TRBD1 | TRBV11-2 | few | TGTGCCAGCAGCCCTCCGACAGGGGTTGGCTACACCTTC | CASSPPTGVGYTF
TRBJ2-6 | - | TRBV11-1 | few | TGTGCCAGCAGCCACCTTTCAGGAAACTCTGGGGCCAACGTCCTGACTTTC | CASSHLSGNSGANVLTF
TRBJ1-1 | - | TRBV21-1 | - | TGTGCCAGCAGCCAAAAGAACAGCCCGGGAGTCAGCACTGAAGCTTTCTTT | CASSQKNSPGVSTEAFF
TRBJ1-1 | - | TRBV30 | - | TGTGCCTGGAGTGTACTGAGGGCTCGGTACACTGAAGCTTTCTTT | CAWSVLRARYTEAFF
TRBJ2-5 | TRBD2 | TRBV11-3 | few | TGTGCCAGCAGCTTTTCTAGCGGCCAAGAGACCCAGTACTTC | CASSFSSGQETQYF
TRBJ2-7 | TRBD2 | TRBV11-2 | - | TGTGCCAGCAGGCAGACTAGCGGGAGATACGAGCAGTACTTC | CASRQTSGRYEQYF
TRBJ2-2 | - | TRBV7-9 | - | TGTGCCAGCAGCTTGCAGGGGTCTTGGACCGGGGAGCTGTTTTTT | CASSLQGSWTGELFF
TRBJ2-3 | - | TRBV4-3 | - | TGCGCCAGCAGCCCAGGCATGAATAGTCGAACAGATACGCAGTATTTT | CASSPGMNSRTDTQYF
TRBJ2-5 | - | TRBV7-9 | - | TGTGCCAGCAGCCTGCTAGACAGTCAAGAGACCCAGTACTTC | CASSLLDSQETQYF
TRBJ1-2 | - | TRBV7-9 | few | TGTGCCAGCTCCATGAGGGCCGGAGAAGGCTACACCTTC | CASSMRAGEGYTF
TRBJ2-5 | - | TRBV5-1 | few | TGCGCCAGCAGCTTACTCCAAGAGACCCAGTACTTC | CASSLLQETQYF
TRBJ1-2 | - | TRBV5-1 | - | TGCGCCAGCAGCTTCGACAGCGCGTCTAACTATGGCTACACCTTC | CASSFDSASNYGYTF
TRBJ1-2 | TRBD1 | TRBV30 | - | TGTGCCTGGGAACAGGGGAACTATGGCTACACCTTC | CAWEQGNYGYTF
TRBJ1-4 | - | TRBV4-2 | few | TGTGCCAGCAGGTTCACAGGGCCGAAAGAAAAACTGTTTTTT | CASRFTGPKEKLFF
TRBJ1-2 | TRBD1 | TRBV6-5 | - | TGTGCCAGCCTCTCCCGAAGGACAGGGCACGGGGGCTACACCTTC | CASLSRRTGHGGYTF
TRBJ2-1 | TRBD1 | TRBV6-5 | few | TGTGCCAGCAGCGAGCCGGGACAGGGGTCTAATGAGCAGTTCTTC | CASSEPGQGSNEQFF
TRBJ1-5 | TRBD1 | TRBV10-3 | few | TGTGCCATCAGCTCGACAGGGGGCGGGAATCAGCCCCAGCATTTT | CAISSTGGGNQPQHF
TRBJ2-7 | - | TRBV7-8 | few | TGTGCCAGCAGCTTAGTTCAGGTTACCTACGAGCAGTACTTC | CASSLVQVTYEQYF
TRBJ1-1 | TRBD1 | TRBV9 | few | TGTGCCAGCAGCCCCGACAGGGGGAACACTGAAGCTTTCTTT | CASSPDRGNTEAFF
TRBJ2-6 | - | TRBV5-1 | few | TGCGCCAGCAGCTTGGGTGGGCAGACTGGGGCCAACGTCCTGACTTTC | CASSLGGQTGANVLTF